This T cell receptor beta chain is from a study of T cell responses to AZD1222 COVID-19 vaccine. Concerning this clone itself: Its specificity is unknown.

Germline V gene data show CDR1 as SEHNR and CDR2 as FQNEAQ (reference sequence). The V and J ends lost 0 bases and 2 bases respectively, with 15 bases between them. The CDR3 contains 17 residues. Study-level findings and limits: Mostly white British, mostly female donors; authors suggested clonal diversity may be underestimated.

Produced via immunoSEQ multiplex PCR; TCRdb's table is partial and in-frame only. This sample has around 84,000 clones, with roughly 88% found just once. This chain joins TRBV7-9 and TRBJ2-3; D is uncertain. This TCR was recovered from an adult in good health. The specimen comprised peripheral blood, sampled on day 0 of AZD1222 vaccination. For the CDR3, the DNA is TGTGCCAGCAGCTTAGCGCTCGGCGGAACGAACACAGATACGCAGTATTTT. As protein: CASSLALGGTNTDTQYF.